This T cell receptor beta chain was identified during a study of early T cells in non-severe SARS-CoV-2 infection. This CDR3 spans 16 amino acids. CDR1 and CDR2 (germline): ENHRY, SYGVKD. V lost 2 bases and J 2 bases, leaving 14 bases between the germline ends. This clonotype occurred many times. TCRdb ran MiXCR on the 5' RACE reads and lists one entry per CDR3 protein. The table lists tens of thousands of distinct CDR3 sequences, under 15% of them singletons. The sequencing sample was made of whole blood. The chain couples TRBV10-3 to TRBJ2-3; D is uncertain. This receptor was identified in an adult who was a healthcare worker with PCR-confirmed SARS-CoV-2 infection or an uninfected control (not recorded which). CDR3 DNA: TGTGCCATCAGTGAGAAGGGCGAACGAAACACAGATACGCAGTATTTT. This codes for CAISEKGERNTDTQYF.